These T cell receptor beta chains were read from a single sample in a study of blood T cell repertoires in COVID-19. The repertoire was sequenced with immunoSEQ multiplex PCR; TCRdb's copy has only in-frame clones and lacks some. The sample lists around 200,000 clones; approximately 84% were seen once. The sequenced material came from PBMCs or T cells enriched from blood (not recorded which). Every receptor here comes from a woman between 25 and 40 years old who had recovered from COVID-19. Each CDR3 is given with its conserved first and last residue. The D gene is left open where the match is weak. Clone size appears in some rows only: once, few, many, or a class for an expanded clone.

V gene: TRBV7-9; J gene: TRBJ2-5; D gene: .; clone size: .; CDR3 protein: CASSLRGGTQETQYF; CDR3 DNA: TGTGCCAGCAGCTTAAGGGGGGGCACCCAAGAGACCCAGTACTTC
V gene: TRBV4-2; J gene: TRBJ2-7; D gene: .; clone size: .; CDR3 protein: CASSQDYPGSSYEQYF; CDR3 DNA: TGTGCCAGCAGCCAAGATTATCCGGGTAGCTCCTACGAGCAGTACTTC
V gene: TRBV19; J gene: TRBJ1-5; D gene: TRBD1; clone size: once; CDR3 protein: CASSPGTGYGQPQHF; CDR3 DNA: TGTGCCAGTAGTCCCGGGACAGGGTATGGTCAGCCCCAGCATTTT
V gene: TRBV5-1; J gene: TRBJ2-2; D gene: TRBD2; clone size: .; CDR3 protein: CASSPLAGGYTGELFF; CDR3 DNA: TGCGCCAGCAGCCCCTTAGCGGGAGGATACACCGGGGAGCTGTTTTTT
V gene: TRBV29-1; J gene: TRBJ1-3; D gene: .; clone size: .; CDR3 protein: CSVWEDAVGSSGNTIYF; CDR3 DNA: TGCAGCGTTTGGGAGGATGCCGTCGGCTCCTCTGGAAACACCATATATTTT
V gene: TRBV28; J gene: TRBJ2-2; D gene: .; clone size: .; CDR3 protein: CASSLRGMGTGELFF; CDR3 DNA: TGTGCCAGCAGTTTACGAGGGATGGGAACCGGGGAGCTGTTTTTT
V gene: TRBV18; J gene: TRBJ1-1; D gene: TRBD1; clone size: .; CDR3 protein: CASSSGQSSEAFF; CDR3 DNA: TGTGCCAGCTCTTCGGGACAGTCCTCTGAAGCTTTCTTT
V gene: TRBV19; J gene: TRBJ2-5; D gene: TRBD2; clone size: .; CDR3 protein: CASSIGGGGQETQYF; CDR3 DNA: TGTGCCAGTAGTATTGGCGGGGGGGGACAAGAGACCCAGTACTTC
V gene: TRBV13; J gene: TRBJ2-3; D gene: TRBD2; clone size: .; CDR3 protein: CASSLLGGGAATDTQYF; CDR3 DNA: TGTGCCAGCAGCTTATTGGGCGGGGGGGCCGCGACAGATACGCAGTATTTT
V gene: TRBV7-9; J gene: TRBJ2-1; D gene: TRBD2; clone size: once; CDR3 protein: CAVSTGGLANNEQFF; CDR3 DNA: TGTGCCGTGTCAACCGGGGGACTAGCAAATAATGAGCAGTTCTTC
V gene: TRBV9; J gene: TRBJ2-1; D gene: .; clone size: once; CDR3 protein: CASSGDLKRNYNEQFF; CDR3 DNA: TGTGCCAGCAGCGGAGACTTAAAGCGTAACTACAATGAGCAGTTCTTC
V gene: TRBV20-1; J gene: TRBJ1-5; D gene: .; clone size: .; CDR3 protein: CSASLVAGEGGPQHF; CDR3 DNA: TGCAGTGCTAGTTTGGTCGCGGGGGAAGGAGGGCCCCAGCATTTT
V gene: TRBV7-8; J gene: TRBJ1-3; D gene: .; clone size: .; CDR3 protein: CASSRSSGRNTIYF; CDR3 DNA: TGTGCCAGCAGCCGGAGCTCGGGTCGAAACACCATATATTTT
V gene: TRBV7-8; J gene: TRBJ2-3; D gene: TRBD2; clone size: .; CDR3 protein: CASSLPRGLAGVDTQYF; CDR3 DNA: TGTGCCAGCAGCTTACCTAGGGGACTAGCGGGCGTAGATACGCAGTATTTT
V gene: TRBV30; J gene: TRBJ1-2; D gene: .; clone size: .; CDR3 protein: CAWTKGRYGYTF; CDR3 DNA: TGTGCCTGGACCAAAGGGAGATATGGCTACACCTTC
V gene: TRBV3-1/TRBV3-2; J gene: TRBJ1-2; D gene: .; clone size: .; CDR3 protein: CASSLSGQPYGYTF; CDR3 DNA: TGTGCCAGCAGCCTCTCCGGACAGCCCTATGGCTACACCTTC
V gene: TRBV16; J gene: TRBJ1-6; D gene: TRBD1; clone size: .; CDR3 protein: CASSQSGQGGSPLHF; CDR3 DNA: TGTGCCAGCAGCCAATCTGGACAGGGTGGATCACCCCTCCACTTT
V gene: TRBV10-1; J gene: TRBJ1-6; D gene: TRBD1; clone size: .; CDR3 protein: CASSDGQGNNSPLHF; CDR3 DNA: TGCGCCAGCAGTGACGGACAGGGGAATAATTCACCCCTCCACTTT
V gene: TRBV7-2; J gene: TRBJ1-2; D gene: .; clone size: .; CDR3 protein: CASSWTTNYGYTF; CDR3 DNA: TGTGCCAGCAGCTGGACAACTAACTATGGCTACACCTTC
V gene: TRBV4-1; J gene: TRBJ2-4; D gene: .; clone size: .; CDR3 protein: CASSRQGGGIGADKYF; CDR3 DNA: TGCGCCAGCAGCCGACAGGGCGGGGGGATAGGGGCCGATAAGTACTTC
V gene: TRBV6-4; J gene: TRBJ1-1; D gene: .; clone size: .; CDR3 protein: CASSDSPGLGGNTEAFF; CDR3 DNA: TGTGCCAGCAGTGACTCACCGGGCCTCGGGGGGAATACTGAAGCTTTCTTT
V gene: TRBV28; J gene: TRBJ2-7; D gene: .; clone size: .; CDR3 protein: CASMRPFREQYF; CDR3 DNA: TGTGCCAGCATGCGCCCATTTAGAGAGCAGTACTTC
V gene: TRBV19; J gene: TRBJ2-5; D gene: .; clone size: once; CDR3 protein: CASSPQGSLGATYQETQYF; CDR3 DNA: TGTGCCAGTAGTCCCCAGGGGTCGTTGGGGGCTACGTACCAAGAGACCCAGTACTTC